This is a list of T cell receptor beta chains from one sample in a study of cytomegalovirus exposure and HLA in healthy donors. This table comes from immunoSEQ multiplex PCR, and its TCRdb copy is limited to in-frame clones, with some not included. The sample lists approximately 130,000 clones; 80% were seen once. Input material: PBMCs. All receptors derive from a woman aged 40-49 years in good health and CMV-seronegative. Each CDR3 is given with its conserved first and last residue. The D gene is left open where the match is weak. Clone size is stated in some rows and not others, as once, few, many or a class when expanded.

V,size,J,D,CDR3,DNA
TRBV29-1,.,TRBJ1-1,TRBD1,CSVGDRGFTEAFF,TGCAGCGTTGGGGACAGGGGGTTCACTGAAGCTTTCTTT
TRBV7-2,.,TRBJ2-7,.,CASNRAPIRAGTYEQYF,TGTGCCAGCAACCGTGCCCCAATTCGGGCAGGGACCTACGAGCAGTACTTC
TRBV27,few,TRBJ1-2,.,CASSLSGQNYGYTF,TGTGCCAGCAGTTTAAGTGGCCAGAACTATGGCTACACCTTC
TRBV27,.,TRBJ2-7,TRBD2,CASSVSPSLKRGVYEQYF,TGTGCCAGCAGTGTATCCCCTTCCCTCAAGCGGGGGGTATACGAGCAGTACTTC
TRBV7-9,.,TRBJ1-3,.,CASSLLPGYAGNTIYF,TGTGCCAGCAGCCTCCTACCGGGTTATGCTGGAAACACCATATATTTT
TRBV5-1,.,TRBJ1-1,TRBD1,CASTETGWGVKTEAFF,TGCGCCAGCACCGAGACAGGGTGGGGGGTAAAGACTGAAGCTTTCTTT
TRBV7-8,.,TRBJ2-3,.,CASGKSGGATDTQYF,TGTGCCAGCGGGAAGTCCGGGGGTGCCACAGATACGCAGTATTTT
TRBV5-4,once,TRBJ2-1,TRBD2,CASSLAGTRYEQFF,TGTGCCAGCAGCCTAGCCGGGACTAGATATGAGCAGTTCTTC
TRBV28,.,TRBJ2-3,TRBD1,CASRLSRDRGDRTDTQYF,TGTGCCAGCAGACTTTCCCGGGACAGGGGGGATCGCACAGATACGCAGTATTTT
TRBV19,.,TRBJ2-1,TRBD2,CASSERLAGGPYNEQFF,TGTGCCAGTAGCGAAAGACTAGCGGGAGGGCCCTACAATGAGCAGTTCTTC
TRBV5-8,.,TRBJ1-2,TRBD1,CASSLVARGVYGYTF,TGTGCCAGCAGCTTGGTAGCCAGGGGGGTATATGGCTACACCTTC
TRBV10-3,.,TRBJ2-5,TRBD1,CAISEWDRTLSRVVQYF,TGTGCCATCAGTGAGTGGGACAGGACCCTTTCAAGAGTTGTCCAGTACTTC
TRBV10-3,.,TRBJ1-3,TRBD1,CAIRDSSGNTIYF,TGTGCCATCCGGGACAGTTCTGGAAACACCATATATTTT
TRBV6-1,once,TRBJ1-2,TRBD1,CASGSGDRVTYGYTF,TGTGCCAGTGGGAGCGGGGACAGGGTGACCTATGGCTACACCTTC
TRBV27,.,TRBJ2-7,.,CASSLSGGYYEQYF,TGTGCCAGCAGTTTATCTGGGGGGTACTACGAGCAGTACTTC
TRBV5-1,.,TRBJ2-2,TRBD2,CASTPGLDSTGELFF,TGCGCCAGCACCCCTGGACTAGATAGCACCGGGGAGCTGTTTTTT
TRBV2,.,TRBJ1-5,.,CASSEGGGQPQHF,TGTGCCAGCAGTGAGGGAGGCGGTCAGCCCCAGCATTTT
TRBV5-4,.,TRBJ1-1,.,CASSLGGLGNTEAFF,TGTGCCAGCAGCTTGGGGGGGCTGGGGAACACTGAAGCTTTCTTT
TRBV19,few,TRBJ1-1,TRBD1,CASTRDRGLREAFF,TGTGCCAGTACCAGGGACAGGGGCCTCCGAGAAGCTTTCTTT
TRBV30,.,TRBJ2-7,.,CAWPFSVFGVGFDEQYF,TGTGCCTGGCCCTTTAGCGTTTTTGGGGTGGGTTTCGACGAGCAGTACTTC
TRBV27,once,TRBJ2-2,.,CASSSPTRQKGGELFF,TGTGCCAGCAGTTCCCCGACACGACAGAAGGGGGGGGAGCTGTTTTTT
TRBV19,.,TRBJ2-1,TRBD2,CASSIFGTSGSYEQFF,TGTGCCAGTAGTATATTCGGGACTAGCGGGAGCTATGAGCAGTTCTTC
TRBV7-2,.,TRBJ2-5,TRBD1,CASSLPGQRQETQYF,TGTGCCAGCAGCTTACCGGGACAGAGACAAGAGACCCAGTACTTC
TRBV19,few,TRBJ1-5,TRBD1,CASSRDRDQPQHF,TGTGCCAGTAGTAGGGACAGGGATCAGCCCCAGCATTTT
TRBV10-3,few,TRBJ2-7,TRBD2,CASLLTSGRATPIEYF,TGTGCCAGCCTCTTGACTAGCGGGAGGGCTACCCCGATCGAGTACTTC
TRBV5-1,once,TRBJ2-2,TRBD2,CASSLGGTSATGELFF,TGCGCCAGCAGCTTGGGTGGGACTAGCGCCACCGGGGAGCTGTTTTTT
TRBV4-2,.,TRBJ1-1,TRBD1,CASSPSTGGANTEAFF,TGTGCCAGCAGCCCTTCGACAGGGGGCGCGAACACTGAAGCTTTCTTT
TRBV9,.,TRBJ2-1,TRBD2,CASSPGRLAGAGEQFF,TGTGCCAGCAGCCCCGGAAGGCTAGCGGGAGCCGGTGAGCAGTTCTTC
TRBV5-8,.,TRBJ2-3,.,CASSLSGTDTQYF,TGTGCCAGCAGCTTGAGCGGCACAGATACGCAGTATTTT
TRBV7-2,.,TRBJ1-2,.,CASSLAGWQGNYGYTF,TGTGCCAGCAGCTTAGCTGGTTGGCAGGGGAATTATGGCTACACCTTC
TRBV2,.,TRBJ2-1,.,CASVGAGNEQFF,TGTGCCAGCGTAGGTGCGGGGAATGAGCAGTTCTTC
TRBV4-3,few,TRBJ2-6,.,CASSRGYSGANVLTF,TGCGCCAGCAGCCGCGGATACTCTGGGGCCAACGTCCTGACTTTC
TRBV7-2,.,TRBJ2-7,.,CASSATGHIAYEQYF,TGTGCCAGCAGCGCAACGGGACATATCGCCTACGAGCAGTACTTC
TRBV13,.,TRBJ1-1,TRBD1,CASSFKGGGTEAFF,TGTGCCAGCAGCTTCAAAGGGGGCGGCACTGAAGCTTTCTTT
TRBV2,.,TRBJ1-5,.,CASTTGYQPQHF,TGTGCCAGCACTACAGGGTACCAGCCCCAGCATTTT
TRBV6-4,.,TRBJ1-2,.,CASSESAEEVYGYPF,TGTGCCAGCAGTGAATCGGCAGAGGAGGTCTATGGCTACCCCTTC
TRBV5-1,.,TRBJ2-5,TRBD1,CASSWTGETQYF,TGCGCCAGCAGCTGGACAGGGGAGACCCAGTACTTC
TRBV7-8,.,TRBJ2-4,.,CASSFRNIQYF,TGTGCCAGCAGCTTCAGAAACATTCAGTACTTC
TRBV6-1,few,TRBJ2-3,.,CASAWGPDTQYF,TGTGCCAGCGCTTGGGGGCCAGATACGCAGTATTTT
TRBV7-2,.,TRBJ1-4,TRBD1,CASSSRRQGDEKLFF,TGTGCCAGCAGCTCTCGGAGACAGGGAGATGAAAAACTGTTTTTT
TRBV7-2,few,TRBJ2-7,.,CASTEPGLSLSYEQYF,TGTGCCAGCACCGAACCGGGACTGTCCCTCTCCTACGAGCAGTACTTC
TRBV7-2,.,TRBJ1-5,.,CASSPDGLNQPQHF,TGTGCCAGCAGCCCAGACGGGTTGAATCAGCCCCAGCATTTT
TRBV27,.,TRBJ2-7,TRBD2,CASSFQGSGYEQYF,TGTGCCAGCAGTTTTCAGGGTAGCGGGTACGAGCAGTACTTC
TRBV28,once,TRBJ1-5,TRBD1,CASRGTGGAQPQHF,TGTGCCAGCAGGGGTACAGGGGGAGCTCAGCCCCAGCATTTT
TRBV4-1,.,TRBJ2-1,TRBD2,CASSQGTSGSGTQFF,TGCGCCAGCAGCCAGGGGACTAGCGGGAGTGGGACGCAGTTCTTC
TRBV7-8,.,TRBJ2-2,.,CASSLRDSSTGELFF,TGTGCCAGCAGCCTAAGGGACTCATCCACCGGGGAGCTGTTTTTT
TRBV7-6,.,TRBJ2-7,.,CASSYTSDYEQYF,TGTGCCAGCAGCTATACCTCAGACTACGAGCAGTACTTC
TRBV2,.,TRBJ1-4,.,CASSERTVINEKLFF,TGTGCCAGCAGTGAAAGGACAGTTATTAATGAAAAACTGTTTTTT
TRBV6-5,.,TRBJ1-2,.,CASSYGGGGYTF,TGTGCCAGCAGTTACGGGGGGGGCGGCTACACCTTC
TRBV9,.,TRBJ1-2,.,CASSVALGAKENGYTF,TGTGCCAGCAGCGTAGCTTTGGGGGCGAAAGAAAATGGCTACACCTTC
TRBV7-2,.,TRBJ2-2,TRBD1,CASSSQGDSGELFF,TGTGCCAGCAGCTCCCAGGGGGATAGCGGGGAGCTGTTTTTT
TRBV5-5,.,TRBJ2-5,TRBD2,CASSPGTSGYQETQYF,TGTGCCAGCAGCCCAGGGACTAGCGGATACCAAGAGACCCAGTACTTC
TRBV7-2,.,TRBJ1-5,.,CASSLETQGYQPQHF,TGTGCCAGCAGCTTAGAAACCCAGGGTTATCAGCCCCAGCATTTT
TRBV27,few,TRBJ2-2,TRBD2,CASSLLASGSRVTGELFF,TGTGCCAGCAGTTTATTGGCTAGCGGGAGTAGAGTCACCGGGGAGCTGTTTTTT
TRBV9,.,TRBJ2-1,TRBD2,CASSETSGSLYNEQFF,TGTGCCAGCAGCGAAACTAGCGGGAGTTTGTACAATGAGCAGTTCTTC
TRBV5-8,.,TRBJ1-3,.,CASRVGTTGNTIYF,TGTGCCAGCAGGGTGGGGACAACTGGAAACACCATATATTTT
TRBV29-1,.,TRBJ1-2,.,CSVEPRENYGYTF,TGCAGCGTTGAGCCCCGAGAGAACTATGGCTACACCTTC